Each of the 25 T cell receptor beta chains below was sequenced from the same sample in a study of cytomegalovirus exposure and HLA in healthy donors. The PCR used 60 Vbeta and 13 Jbeta primers. Sequencing was performed with immunoSEQ multiplex PCR; in TCRdb, only in-frame clones are kept and a portion is missing. This table has some 190,000 clones, over 70% appearing once. Sequencing input: PBMCs. The receptor set was obtained from a young man in good health and CMV-seronegative.

The V and J genes are TRBV2 and TRBJ2-1; 9 nucleotides align to TRBD2. Germline V gene sequence: CDR1 SNHLY, CDR2 FYNNEI. J gave up 6 bases and V 3 bases, and 6 bases lay outside the gene matches. The CDR3 is 15 amino acids. The CDR3 DNA reads TGTGCCAGCAGTGATATTAGCGGGAGCCGCAATGAGCAGTTCTTC. It is translated as CASSDISGSRNEQFF.

The chain joins TRBV6-6 to TRBJ2-2; no reliable D call. Per the germline V gene, CDR1 is MNHNY and CDR2 is SVGAGI (reference sequence). The CDR3 consists of 14 residues. Trimming cost V 0 bases and J 4 bases, with 6 bases left between them. CDR3 sequence (DNA): TGTGCCAGCAGTTACTCGCGAGGCACCGGGGAGCTGTTTTTT. Translation: CASSYSRGTGELFF.

The CDR3 DNA reads as TGTGCCTGGAGTCCCGGGACAGGGATCGGCTACACCTTC. It translates to CAWSPGTGIGYTF. The chain is built from TRBV30 and TRBJ1-2; 9 bases agree with TRBD1. The CDR3 has 13 residues. The germline V gene encodes CDR1 GTSNPN and CDR2 SVGIG (reference sequence). After removal of 2 bases from V and 8 bases from J, the junction contained 6 bases not matched to a gene.

V usage is TRBV4-1 and J usage is TRBJ2-3; no firm D call. The germline CDR1 and CDR2 sequences are MGHRA and YSYEKL. The CDR3 contains 14 residues. V dropped 4 bases and J dropped 2 bases, with 10 bases sitting between them. The CDR3: CASSLDLNTDTQYF. The CDR3 DNA follows: TGCGCCAGCAGCCTCGACTTGAACACAGATACGCAGTATTTT.

V is TRBV28 and J is TRBJ1-2; D gene ambiguous. CDR3 length: 10 residues. V lost 8 bases and J lost 4, with 5 bases in between. The germline V gene has CDR1 MDHEN and CDR2 SYDVKM. The CDR3 region has the DNA TGTGCCAGCGGGCCCTATGGCTACACCTTC. Encoded protein: CASGPYGYTF.

This clone was found once. CDR3 residues: CASSLMGANTEAFF. The DNA of the CDR3 is TGTGCCAGCAGCTTAATGGGGGCCAACACTGAAGCTTTCTTT. The J gene is TRBJ1-1, the V gene TRBV7-8, with a weak D call TRBD1 (6 bases). Germline V gene lookup returns CDR1 SGHVS and CDR2 FQNEAQ. The CDR3 loop spans 14 amino acids. V was cut by 2 bases and J by 2 bases, with 9 bases left in between.

The V and J genes are TRBV18 and TRBJ2-1; 8 bases align to TRBD2. The trim removed 3 bases at V and 1 base at J, leaving 5 bases unmatched. This CDR3 has 16 residues. The V gene's germline CDR1 is KGHSH and CDR2 LQKENI. The chain's CDR3 is CASSPSSGSSYNEQFF. The CDR3 region has the DNA TGTGCCAGCTCACCCTCCAGCGGGAGTTCCTACAATGAGCAGTTCTTC.

The rearrangement joins TRBV2 to TRBJ1-5; TRBD1 agrees at 9 bases. Germline V gene data show CDR1 as SNHLY and CDR2 as FYNNEI. This CDR3 has 15 amino acids. V trimming: 8 bases; J trimming: 1 base; junction bases outside the gene matches: 6. The DNA for the CDR3 is TGTGCCAGCTCCCGACAGGGGGTAAGCAATCAGCCCCAGCATTTT. It encodes CASSRQGVSNQPQHF.

The chain recombines TRBV20-1 with TRBJ1-1; D gene ambiguous. This CDR3 is built from 11 residues. V was trimmed by 1 base and J by 4 bases, leaving 4 bases between them. CDR1 is DFQATT, CDR2 SNEGSKA, per germline (reference sequence). CDR3 sequence reads: CSARVVTEAFF. The CDR3 coding sequence is TGCAGTGCTAGAGTAGTCACTGAAGCTTTCTTT.

This chain joins TRBV6-4 and TRBJ2-3; TRBD1 matches 7 bases. The germline gives CDR1 MRHNA, CDR2 SNTAGT. The CDR3 runs 14 residues. V gave up 3 bases and J gave up 2 bases; unmatched junction bases: 2. The CDR3 here is CASSDKGATDTQYF. The DNA for the CDR3 is TGTGCCAGCAGTGATAAGGGGGCCACAGATACGCAGTATTTT.

The chain links TRBV18 to TRBJ1-1; no clear D gene. This CDR3 contains 15 residues. With 4 bases removed from V and 0 bases from J, the gap between germline ends came to 12 bases. Germline loops: CDR1 KGHSH, CDR2 LQKENI. Written as DNA, the CDR3 is TGTGCCAGCTCACGGGAGACGGACCTGAACACTGAAGCTTTCTTT. Translating gives CASSRETDLNTEAFF.

This chain links TRBV6-5 with TRBJ2-1; D not certain. V lost 6 bases to trimming and J lost 0 bases, with 12 bases between them. The germline gives CDR1 MNHEY, CDR2 SVGAGI. This CDR3 contains 15 residues. The CDR3 is CASSPGGFSYNEQFF. The CDR3 nucleotides are TGTGCCAGCAGCCCCGGCGGCTTCTCCTACAATGAGCAGTTCTTC.

CDR3 bases: TGTGCCAGCAGCCATCGCTTAGGGGAAGACAATCAGCCCCAGCATTTT. Protein: CASSHRLGEDNQPQHF. The chain uses TRBV4-2 and TRBJ1-5; TRBD1 might be the D (5 bases). Germline CDR1 reads LGHNA; CDR2 reads YNFKEQ. This CDR3 region has 16 residues. Trimming pared 3 bases from V and 3 bases from J, leaving 15 bases between.

This clone occurred a few times. The chain couples TRBV4-2 to TRBJ2-7, with 9 bases fitting TRBD1. Trimming cost V 1 base and J 4 bases; bases outside gene matches: 17. There are 19 residues in the CDR3. Germline assignment: CDR1 LGHNA and CDR2 YNFKEQ. Here the CDR3 reads CASSQGIFSGQGSYYEQYF. DNA of the CDR3: TGTGCCAGCAGCCAAGGAATATTTTCGGGACAGGGTTCCTATTACGAGCAGTACTTC.

This chain connects TRBV4-1 to TRBJ2-1; 9 bases are shared with TRBD1. With V trimmed by 1 base and J by 2 bases, 12 bases remained unmatched. Germline lookup yields CDR1 MGHRA and CDR2 YSYEKL. There are 19 residues in the CDR3. The CDR3, as DNA: TGCGCCAGCAGCCAAGGGGGGACAGGGCTAATCGGGCCCTACAATGAGCAGTTCTTC. Translation gives CASSQGGTGLIGPYNEQFF.

The chain couples TRBV7-8 to TRBJ2-3; the match to TRBD1 covers 7 bases. The V segment lost 4 bases and the J segment 2 bases; nucleotides outside the gene matches: 9. CDR3 size: 16 residues. Germline lookup yields CDR1 SGHVS and CDR2 FQNEAQ. CDR3 coding DNA: TGTGCCAGCAGCTCGCCGGGACAGCTATACACAGATACGCAGTATTTT. Translating it yields CASSSPGQLYTDTQYF.

This clone was observed a few times. The junction shows a germline mismatch at one end, possibly a read error. This chain uses TRBV15 with TRBJ2-7; possible D gene TRBD1, 6 bases. Germline V gene lookup returns CDR1 LNHNV and CDR2 YYDKDF (reference sequence). The CDR3 is made up of 11 amino acids. DNA for the CDR3: TGTGCCACCAGCAATGACAGGCTCCTCCTCTTC. Protein sequence: CATSNDRLLLF.

V and J are TRBV20-1 and TRBJ2-5; D ambiguous. Trimming shortened V by 4 bases and J by 5 bases, and 5 bases separated the two germline ends. The germline V gene encodes CDR1 DFQATT and CDR2 SNEGSKA (reference sequence). This CDR3 is built from 10 residues. The DNA for the CDR3 is TGCAGTGCTACGGGTGAGACCCAGTACTTC. Translated: CSATGETQYF.

The CDR3 sequence is CASSSLAGGSETQYF. The CDR3 DNA is TGTGCCAGCAGCTCTCTGGCGGGGGGGTCAGAGACCCAGTACTTC. This chain joins TRBV7-9 and TRBJ2-5; 9 bases map to TRBD2. V was pared by 4 bases and J by 4 bases, with 7 bases of the junction left unmatched. Germline CDR1 reads SEHNR; CDR2 reads FQNEAQ (reference sequence). CDR3 length: 15 residues.

This chain joins TRBV11-2 and TRBJ2-2, with TRBD2 as a possible D gene (7 bases). The CDR3 has 15 amino acids. The V end was cut by 5 bases, the J end by 7 bases, with 17 bases between. The germline V gene has CDR1 SGHAT and CDR2 FQNNGV. This chain's CDR3 is CASSPPGGSGGELFF. CDR3 coding DNA: TGTGCCAGCAGCCCCCCGGGGGGCTCAGGCGGGGAGCTGTTTTTT.

This clone was observed a few times. The chain joins TRBV30 to TRBJ1-3; maybe TRBD1 (5 bases). This CDR3 has 16 residues. CDR1 GTSNPN and CDR2 SVGIG come from the germline V gene (reference sequence). Trimming shortened V by 5 bases and J by 4 bases, and 21 bases separated the two germline ends. CDR3 nucleotide sequence: TGTGCCTGGGAACCCTCGGGGGGGACTCTGGGAAACACCATATATTTT. Its protein is CAWEPSGGTLGNTIYF.

The rearrangement uses TRBV9 and TRBJ2-1; D gene unclear. The CDR3 spans 12 residues. The V end was cut by 4 bases, the J end by 7 bases, with 9 bases between. CDR1 and CDR2 from the germline V gene are SGDLS and YYNGEE. The CDR3 DNA reads as TGTGCCAGCAGCCCCCCGAGTAATGAGCAGTTCTTC. Translation gives CASSPPSNEQFF.

The rearrangement links TRBV28 to TRBJ2-2; 7 nucleotides align to TRBD2. V trimming: 2 bases; J trimming: 3 bases; junction bases outside the gene matches: 9. The germline V gene has CDR1 MDHEN and CDR2 SYDVKM. This CDR3 is 17 amino acids long. CDR3: CASSLPRGESDTGELFF. DNA of the CDR3: TGTGCCAGCAGTTTACCTCGGGGGGAGTCGGACACCGGGGAGCTGTTTTTT. Full variable domain (missing parts from reference TRBV28 and TRBJ2-2): DVKVTQSSRYLVKRTGEKVFLECVQDMDHENMFWYRQDPGLGLRLIYFSYDVKMKEKGDIPEGYSVSREKKERFSLILESASTNQTSMYLCASSLPRGESDTGELFFGEGSRLTVL.

For the CDR3, the DNA is TGTGCCAGCAGCTTAGCGCCCTGGGTAGTAGGGGAAGAGACCCAGTACTTC. Translated: CASSLAPWVVGEETQYF. The chain recombines TRBV7-6 with TRBJ2-5, with D perhaps TRBD1 (5 bases). CDR3 size: 17 residues. Germline lookup yields CDR1 SGHVS and CDR2 FNYEAQ. The ends were cut back, 0 bases at V and 3 bases at J, with 17 bases in the middle. Full variable domain (missing parts from reference TRBV7-6 and TRBJ2-5): GAGVSQSPRYKVTKRGQDVALRCDPISGHVSLYWYRQALGQGPEFLTYFNYEAQQDKSGLPNDRFSAERPEGSISTLTIQRTEQRDSAMYRCASSLAPWVVGEETQYFGPGTRLLVL.

The chain employs TRBV9 and TRBJ2-1; 14 nucleotides agree with TRBD2. Germline V gene lookup returns CDR1 SGDLS and CDR2 YYNGEE. CDR3 length equals 16 residues. V shed 1 base, J shed 9 bases, and the junction held 6 bases outside the gene matches. CDR3 sequence reads: CASSVSGLAGAGEQFF. CDR3 bases: TGTGCCAGCAGCGTATCGGGACTAGCGGGGGCCGGTGAGCAGTTCTTC.